The rows below give T cell receptor beta chains drawn from one sample of a study of T cells in Graves' hyperthyroidism and ophthalmopathy. TCRdb reprocessed the multiplex PCR reads with MiXCR, giving one entry per CDR3 protein. The repertoire consists of 300,000 to 350,000 distinct CDR3 sequences, with around 18% occurring once and the leading ten covering 15% to 17%. Specimen: blood. The receptors shown here come from a woman in her thirties or forties with Graves' ophthalmopathy. Both conserved end residues are part of each CDR3. Fields, in order: clone size, J gene, V gene, D gene, CDR3 DNA, CDR3 protein. D genes are given only for firm matches. Clone size is stated in some rows and not others, as once, few, many or a class when expanded.

clone size: -
J gene: TRBJ1-2
V gene: TRBV7-2
D gene: -
CDR3 DNA: TGTGTCAGCAGCACCACCGGGAGCTACTATGGCTACACCTTC
CDR3 protein: CVSSTTGSYYGYTF

clone size: many
J gene: TRBJ2-3
V gene: TRBV27
D gene: TRBD1
CDR3 DNA: TGTGCCAGCATAAACAGGGGTGGCACAGATACGCAGTATTTT
CDR3 protein: CASINRGGTDTQYF

clone size: -
J gene: TRBJ2-7
V gene: TRBV6-9
D gene: -
CDR3 DNA: TGTGCCAGCAGTAAATCAGGAGGGATAGGGGTCCGGTACGAGCAGTCCTTC
CDR3 protein: CASSKSGGIGVRYEQSF

clone size: many
J gene: TRBJ1-2
V gene: TRBV7-9
D gene: TRBD1
CDR3 DNA: TGTGCCAGCAGCTTACCCAAGAAGGGACAGGGGGCGCCTGGCTACACCTTC
CDR3 protein: CASSLPKKGQGAPGYTF

clone size: many
J gene: TRBJ2-7
V gene: TRBV28
D gene: -
CDR3 DNA: TGTGCCAGCAGTTCCGGCCACTCCTCCTACGAGCAGTACTTC
CDR3 protein: CASSSGHSSYEQYF

clone size: many
J gene: TRBJ2-7
V gene: TRBV11-2
D gene: -
CDR3 DNA: TGTGCCAGCAGGAGAGTTAGCTCCTACGAGCAGTACTTC
CDR3 protein: CASRRVSSYEQYF

clone size: many
J gene: TRBJ2-4
V gene: TRBV11-2
D gene: -
CDR3 DNA: TGTGCCAGCAGCTTAGGGATGGGAACAAAAAACATTCAGTACTTC
CDR3 protein: CASSLGMGTKNIQYF

clone size: -
J gene: TRBJ2-7
V gene: TRBV7-2
D gene: TRBD2
CDR3 DNA: TGTGCCAGCAGCATAGCGGGGATCGCCGAGCAGTACTTC
CDR3 protein: CASSIAGIAEQYF

clone size: many
J gene: TRBJ1-3
V gene: TRBV11-2
D gene: -
CDR3 DNA: TGTGCCAGCAGCTTAAGGGCAGACGCTGGAAACACCATATATTTT
CDR3 protein: CASSLRADAGNTIYF

clone size: many
J gene: TRBJ2-2
V gene: TRBV2
D gene: TRBD1
CDR3 DNA: TGTGCCAGCCTTCGGACAGGAACCGGGGAGCTGTTTTTT
CDR3 protein: CASLRTGTGELFF

clone size: many
J gene: TRBJ2-3
V gene: TRBV6-4
D gene: -
CDR3 DNA: TGTGCCAGCGCTTTGACACACACAGATACGCAGTATTTT
CDR3 protein: CASALTHTDTQYF

clone size: many
J gene: TRBJ2-2
V gene: TRBV27
D gene: TRBD1
CDR3 DNA: TGTGCCAGCAGCCTCCTTCGTGCAGGGGGCACCGGGGAGCTGTTTTTT
CDR3 protein: CASSLLRAGGTGELFF

clone size: many
J gene: TRBJ1-1
V gene: TRBV7-9
D gene: -
CDR3 DNA: TGTGCCAGCAGCGGAGAAGCTATGAACACTGAAGCTTTCTTT
CDR3 protein: CASSGEAMNTEAFF

clone size: many
J gene: TRBJ1-2
V gene: TRBV6-5
D gene: -
CDR3 DNA: TGTGCCAGCAGTTACTCTTCCCCAGGGGCCAACTATGGCTACACCTTC
CDR3 protein: CASSYSSPGANYGYTF

clone size: many
J gene: TRBJ2-7
V gene: TRBV6-5
D gene: -
CDR3 DNA: TGTGCCAGCAGTTACTCGCAGGGCTCCTACGAGCAGTACTTC
CDR3 protein: CASSYSQGSYEQYF

clone size: many
J gene: TRBJ2-7
V gene: TRBV20-1
D gene: TRBD1
CDR3 DNA: TGCAGGGGGGACAGGGGGAGCGAGCAGTACTTC
CDR3 protein: CRGDRGSEQYF

clone size: -
J gene: TRBJ2-5
V gene: TRBV20-1
D gene: TRBD1
CDR3 DNA: TGCAGTGCTAGAGATGAAAGGGACAGCTTTACAGAGACCCAGTACTTC
CDR3 protein: CSARDERDSFTETQYF

clone size: many
J gene: TRBJ1-1
V gene: TRBV28
D gene: -
CDR3 DNA: TGTGCCAGCAGTTTCGATTGGCGCTTCCCCCAGGCTTTCTTT
CDR3 protein: CASSFDWRFPQAFF

clone size: -
J gene: TRBJ1-6
V gene: TRBV28
D gene: -
CDR3 DNA: TGTGCCAGCAGTGCATTTTCCGCTTCACCCCTCCACTTT
CDR3 protein: CASSAFSASPLHF

clone size: few
J gene: TRBJ1-5
V gene: TRBV29-1
D gene: -
CDR3 DNA: TGCAGCGTGGCCGGGACGGACCCTTATCAGCCCCAGCATTTT
CDR3 protein: CSVAGTDPYQPQHF

clone size: -
J gene: TRBJ2-5
V gene: TRBV11-2
D gene: -
CDR3 DNA: TGTGCCAGCAGCAAAGGGACACTGAACCCACCCAACCAAGAGACCCAGTACTTC
CDR3 protein: CASSKGTLNPPNQETQYF

clone size: many
J gene: TRBJ1-6
V gene: TRBV6-5
D gene: -
CDR3 DNA: TGTGCCAGCAGTTCGGTGGCAGGCCCGAGCTCCTATAATTCACCCCTCCACTTT
CDR3 protein: CASSSVAGPSSYNSPLHF

clone size: -
J gene: TRBJ1-5
V gene: TRBV29-1
D gene: -
CDR3 DNA: TGCAGCGTTGTCAGGGGAAGTCAGCCCCAGCCTTTT
CDR3 protein: CSVVRGSQPQPF

clone size: many
J gene: TRBJ2-7
V gene: TRBV19
D gene: -
CDR3 DNA: TGTGCCAGTAGTATAGGCAGTCCCTACGAGCAGTACTTC
CDR3 protein: CASSIGSPYEQYF

clone size: many
J gene: TRBJ1-2
V gene: TRBV6-2/TRBV6-3
D gene: -
CDR3 DNA: TGTGCCAGCAGTTATCGGCAGACCAACTATGGCTACACCTTC
CDR3 protein: CASSYRQTNYGYTF

clone size: many
J gene: TRBJ2-7
V gene: TRBV2
D gene: -
CDR3 DNA: TGTGCCGGCAGTGCGGGACAGTTGACTTACGAGCAGTACTTC
CDR3 protein: CAGSAGQLTYEQYF

clone size: many
J gene: TRBJ2-7
V gene: TRBV6-5
D gene: -
CDR3 DNA: TGTGCCAGCAGTTACGGGCAGGGGATAGGGTACGAGCAGTACTTC
CDR3 protein: CASSYGQGIGYEQYF

clone size: few
J gene: TRBJ2-6
V gene: TRBV11-1
D gene: -
CDR3 DNA: TGTGCCAGCAGCTTAGTGGCGGGGATCGGGGCCAACGTCCTGACTTTC
CDR3 protein: CASSLVAGIGANVLTF

clone size: many
J gene: TRBJ2-2
V gene: TRBV27
D gene: -
CDR3 DNA: TGTGCCAGCAGAACCTCAAGCGGGCGTAACACCGGGGAGCTGTTTTTT
CDR3 protein: CASRTSSGRNTGELFF

clone size: -
J gene: TRBJ2-5
V gene: TRBV19
D gene: -
CDR3 DNA: TGTGCCAGTCGACGGGTCAGGGAAGAGACCCAGTACTTC
CDR3 protein: CASRRVREETQYF

clone size: -
J gene: TRBJ2-7
V gene: TRBV19
D gene: -
CDR3 DNA: TGTGCCAGTAGTATCTCTCGGGACGAGCAGTACTTC
CDR3 protein: CASSISRDEQYF

clone size: many
J gene: TRBJ2-7
V gene: TRBV12-3/TRBV12-4
D gene: -
CDR3 DNA: TGTGCCAGCAGCCTCGGACGAAGCTCCTACGAGCAGTACTTC
CDR3 protein: CASSLGRSSYEQYF

clone size: many
J gene: TRBJ2-7
V gene: TRBV6-5
D gene: TRBD1
CDR3 DNA: TGTGCCAGCAGCGGGGGACAGGGGTCCTACGAGCAGTACTTC
CDR3 protein: CASSGGQGSYEQYF

clone size: few
J gene: TRBJ2-5
V gene: TRBV20-1
D gene: TRBD2
CDR3 DNA: TGCAGTGCAAGATCCTTCGCTAGCGGGAGACCTTACCAAGAGACCCAGTACTTC
CDR3 protein: CSARSFASGRPYQETQYF

clone size: many
J gene: TRBJ1-5
V gene: TRBV6-1
D gene: -
CDR3 DNA: TGTGCCAGCAGTGATAGACAGTATCAGCCCCAGCATTTT
CDR3 protein: CASSDRQYQPQHF

clone size: many
J gene: TRBJ1-6
V gene: TRBV5-1
D gene: TRBD1
CDR3 DNA: TGCGCCAGCAGCCGGGACAGGGTTAGCTCACCCCTCCACTTT
CDR3 protein: CASSRDRVSSPLHF